The clone carrying this T cell receptor beta chain has only one observation. The sample is drawn from a study of blood T cell repertoires in COVID-19. The CDR3 extends over 12 amino acids. Trimming removed 2 bases from V and 6 bases from J, with 8 bases in between. Germline CDR1 is KGHSH and CDR2 is LQKENI. Sequencing used immunoSEQ multiplex PCR; TCRdb keeps in-frame clones, though not all of them. The table has about 190,000 clones, 80% seen once; the top ten hold 6% to 8.5%. The receptor was derived from a man aged 60 to 75 with acute or convalescent COVID-19. This chain links TRBV18 with TRBJ2-7; a weak D match, TRBD2 (5 bases). Sequenced input: peripheral blood. CDR3 sequence (DNA): TGTGCCAGCTCACCAACTAGTTTCGAGCAGTACTTC. It codes for CASSPTSFEQYF.